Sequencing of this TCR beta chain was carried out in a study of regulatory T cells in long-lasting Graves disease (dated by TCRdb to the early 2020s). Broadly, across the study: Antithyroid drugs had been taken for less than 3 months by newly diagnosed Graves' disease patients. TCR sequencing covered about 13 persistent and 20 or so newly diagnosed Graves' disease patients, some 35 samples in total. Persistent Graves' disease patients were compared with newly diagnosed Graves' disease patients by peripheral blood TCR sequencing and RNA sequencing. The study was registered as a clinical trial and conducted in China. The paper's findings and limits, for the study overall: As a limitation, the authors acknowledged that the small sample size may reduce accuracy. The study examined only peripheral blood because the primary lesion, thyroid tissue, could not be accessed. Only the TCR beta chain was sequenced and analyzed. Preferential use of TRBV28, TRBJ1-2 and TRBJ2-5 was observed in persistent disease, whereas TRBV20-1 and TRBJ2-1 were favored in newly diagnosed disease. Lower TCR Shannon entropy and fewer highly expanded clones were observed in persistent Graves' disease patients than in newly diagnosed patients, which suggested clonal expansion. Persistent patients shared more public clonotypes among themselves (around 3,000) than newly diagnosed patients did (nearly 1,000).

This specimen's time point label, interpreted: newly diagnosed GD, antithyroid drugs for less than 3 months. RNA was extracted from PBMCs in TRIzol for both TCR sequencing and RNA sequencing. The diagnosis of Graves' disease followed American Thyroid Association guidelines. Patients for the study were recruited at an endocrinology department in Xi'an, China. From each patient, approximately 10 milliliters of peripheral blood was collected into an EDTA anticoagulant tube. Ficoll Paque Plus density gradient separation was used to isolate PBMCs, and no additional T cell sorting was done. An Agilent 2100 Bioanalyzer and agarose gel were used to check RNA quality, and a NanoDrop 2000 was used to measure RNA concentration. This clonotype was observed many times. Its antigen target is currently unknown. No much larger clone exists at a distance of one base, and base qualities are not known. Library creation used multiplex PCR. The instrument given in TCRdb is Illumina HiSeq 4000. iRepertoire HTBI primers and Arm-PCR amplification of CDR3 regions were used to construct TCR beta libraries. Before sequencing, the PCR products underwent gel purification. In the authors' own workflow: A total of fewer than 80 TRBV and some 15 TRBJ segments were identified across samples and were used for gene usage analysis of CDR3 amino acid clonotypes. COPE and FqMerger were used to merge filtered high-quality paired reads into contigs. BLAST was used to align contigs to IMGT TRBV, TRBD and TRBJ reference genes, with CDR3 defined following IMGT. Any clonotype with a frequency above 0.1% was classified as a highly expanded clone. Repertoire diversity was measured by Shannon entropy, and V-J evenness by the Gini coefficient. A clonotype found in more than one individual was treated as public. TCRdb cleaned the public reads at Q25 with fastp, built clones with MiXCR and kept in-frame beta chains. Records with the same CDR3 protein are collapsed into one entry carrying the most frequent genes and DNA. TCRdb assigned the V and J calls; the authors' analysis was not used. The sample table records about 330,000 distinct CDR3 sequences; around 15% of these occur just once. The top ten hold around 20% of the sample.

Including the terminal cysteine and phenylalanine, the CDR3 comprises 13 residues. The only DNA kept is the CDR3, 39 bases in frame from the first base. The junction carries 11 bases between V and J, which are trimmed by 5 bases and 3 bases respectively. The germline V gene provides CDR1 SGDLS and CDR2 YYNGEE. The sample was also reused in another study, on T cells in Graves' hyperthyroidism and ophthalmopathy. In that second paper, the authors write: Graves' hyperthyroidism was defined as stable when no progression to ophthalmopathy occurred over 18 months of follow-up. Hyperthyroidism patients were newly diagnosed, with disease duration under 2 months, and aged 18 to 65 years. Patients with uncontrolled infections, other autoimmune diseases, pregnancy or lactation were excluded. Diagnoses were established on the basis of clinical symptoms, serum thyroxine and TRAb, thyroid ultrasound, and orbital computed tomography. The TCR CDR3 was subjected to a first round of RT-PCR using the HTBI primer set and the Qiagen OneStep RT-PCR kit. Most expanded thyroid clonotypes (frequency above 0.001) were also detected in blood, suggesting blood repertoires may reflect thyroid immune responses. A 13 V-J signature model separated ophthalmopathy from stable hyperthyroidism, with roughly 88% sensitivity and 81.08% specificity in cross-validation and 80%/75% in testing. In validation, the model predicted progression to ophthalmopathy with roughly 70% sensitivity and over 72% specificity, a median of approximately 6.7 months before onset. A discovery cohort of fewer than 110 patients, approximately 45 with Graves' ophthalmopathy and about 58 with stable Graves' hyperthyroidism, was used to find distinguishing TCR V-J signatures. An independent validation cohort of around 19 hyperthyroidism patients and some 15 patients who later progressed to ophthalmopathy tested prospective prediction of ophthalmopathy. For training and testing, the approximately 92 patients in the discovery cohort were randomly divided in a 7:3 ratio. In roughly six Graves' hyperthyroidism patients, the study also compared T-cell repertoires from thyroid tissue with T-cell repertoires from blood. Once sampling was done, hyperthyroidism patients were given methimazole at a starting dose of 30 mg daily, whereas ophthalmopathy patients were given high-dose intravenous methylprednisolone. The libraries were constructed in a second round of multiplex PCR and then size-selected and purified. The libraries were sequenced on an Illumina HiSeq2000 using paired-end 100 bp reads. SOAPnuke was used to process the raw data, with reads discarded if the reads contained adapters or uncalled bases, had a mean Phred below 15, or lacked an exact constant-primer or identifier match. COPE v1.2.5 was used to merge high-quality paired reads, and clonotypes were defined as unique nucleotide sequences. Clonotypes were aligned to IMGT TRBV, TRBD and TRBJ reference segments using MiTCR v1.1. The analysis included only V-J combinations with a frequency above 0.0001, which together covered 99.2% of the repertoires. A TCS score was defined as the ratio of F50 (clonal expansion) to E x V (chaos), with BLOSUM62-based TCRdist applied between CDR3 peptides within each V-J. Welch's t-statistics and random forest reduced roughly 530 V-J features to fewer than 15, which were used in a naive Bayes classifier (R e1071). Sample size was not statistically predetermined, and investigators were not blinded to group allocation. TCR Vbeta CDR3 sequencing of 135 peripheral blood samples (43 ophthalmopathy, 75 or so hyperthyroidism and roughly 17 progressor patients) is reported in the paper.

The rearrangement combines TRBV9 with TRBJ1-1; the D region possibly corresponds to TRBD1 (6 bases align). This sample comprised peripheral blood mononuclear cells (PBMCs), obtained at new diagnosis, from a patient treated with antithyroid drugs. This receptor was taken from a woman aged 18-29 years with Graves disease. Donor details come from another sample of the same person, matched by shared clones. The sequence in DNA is TGTGCCAGCAGTGTCACAGGGTACACTGAAGCTTTCTTT. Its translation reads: CASSVTGYTEAFF.